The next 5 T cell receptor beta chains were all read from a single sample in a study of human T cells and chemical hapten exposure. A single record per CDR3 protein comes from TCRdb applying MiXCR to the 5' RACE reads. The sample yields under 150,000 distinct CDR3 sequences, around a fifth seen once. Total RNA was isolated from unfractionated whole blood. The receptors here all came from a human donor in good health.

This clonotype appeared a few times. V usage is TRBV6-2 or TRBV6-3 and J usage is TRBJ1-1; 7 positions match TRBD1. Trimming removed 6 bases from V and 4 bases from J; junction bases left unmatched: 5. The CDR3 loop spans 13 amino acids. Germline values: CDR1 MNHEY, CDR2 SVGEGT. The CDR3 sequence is CASSLQGSTEAFF. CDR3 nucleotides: TGTGCCAGCAGCCTACAGGGGAGCACTGAAGCTTTCTTT.

CDR3 DNA sequence: TGCAGTGCTAGTGGGGAGGGAAGGGGGACGACTGAAGCTTTCTTT. It encodes CSASGEGRGTTEAFF. The chain uses TRBV20-1 and TRBJ1-1; maybe TRBD1 (6 bases). The CDR3 spans 15 residues. Germline CDR1 is DFQATT and CDR2 is SNEGSKA (reference sequence). Trimming took 3 bases from V and 5 from J, leaving 19 bases between them.

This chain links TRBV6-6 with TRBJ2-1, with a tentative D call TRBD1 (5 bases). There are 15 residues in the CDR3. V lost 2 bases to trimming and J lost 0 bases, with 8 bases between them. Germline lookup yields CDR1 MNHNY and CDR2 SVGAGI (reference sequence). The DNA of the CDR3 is TGTGCCAGCAGTTACGGGGCGGCCTCCTACAATGAGCAGTTCTTC. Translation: CASSYGAASYNEQFF.

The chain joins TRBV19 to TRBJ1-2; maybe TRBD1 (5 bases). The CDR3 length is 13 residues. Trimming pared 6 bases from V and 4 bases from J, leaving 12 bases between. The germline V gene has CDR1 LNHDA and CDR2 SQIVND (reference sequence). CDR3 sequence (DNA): TGTGCCAGTAGGGTGGAAGGGGCCTATGGCTACACCTTC. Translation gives CASRVEGAYGYTF.

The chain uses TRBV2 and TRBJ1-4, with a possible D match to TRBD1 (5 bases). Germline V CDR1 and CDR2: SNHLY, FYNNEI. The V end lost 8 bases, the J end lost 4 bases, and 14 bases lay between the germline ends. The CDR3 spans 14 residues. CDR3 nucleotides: TGTGCCAGCGGGCTGGGGGGAAGTAATGAAAAACTGTTTTTT. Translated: CASGLGGSNEKLFF. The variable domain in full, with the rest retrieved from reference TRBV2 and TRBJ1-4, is EPEVTQTPSHQVTQMGQEVILRCVPISNHLYFYWYRQILGQKVEFLVSFYNNEISEKSEIFDDQFSVERPDGSNFTLKIRSTKLEDSAMYFCASGLGGSNEKLFFGSGTQLSVL.